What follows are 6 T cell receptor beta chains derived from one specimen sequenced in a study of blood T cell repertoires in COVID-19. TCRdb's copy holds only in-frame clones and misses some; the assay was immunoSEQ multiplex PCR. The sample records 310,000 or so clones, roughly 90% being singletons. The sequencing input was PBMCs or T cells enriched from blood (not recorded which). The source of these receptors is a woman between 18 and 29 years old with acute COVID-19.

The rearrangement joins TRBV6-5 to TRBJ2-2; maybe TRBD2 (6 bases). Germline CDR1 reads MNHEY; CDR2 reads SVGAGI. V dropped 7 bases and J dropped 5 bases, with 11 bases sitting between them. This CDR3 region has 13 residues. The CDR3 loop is CASTAGRTGELFF. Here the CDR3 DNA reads TGTGCCAGCACGGCAGGGAGGACCGGGGAGCTGTTTTTT.

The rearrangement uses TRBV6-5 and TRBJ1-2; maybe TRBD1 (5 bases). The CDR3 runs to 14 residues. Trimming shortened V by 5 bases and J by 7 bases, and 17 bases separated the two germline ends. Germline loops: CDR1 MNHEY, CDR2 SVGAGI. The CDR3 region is CASSRGLEGFGYTF. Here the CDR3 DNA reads TGTGCCAGCAGTAGGGGATTAGAAGGTTTTGGCTACACCTTC.

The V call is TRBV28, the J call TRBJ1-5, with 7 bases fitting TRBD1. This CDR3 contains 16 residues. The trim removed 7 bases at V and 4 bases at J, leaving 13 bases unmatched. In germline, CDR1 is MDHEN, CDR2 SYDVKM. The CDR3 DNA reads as TGTGCCAGCAAGGAGGTGGAGGGGGCGAGGAATCAGCCCCAGCATTTT. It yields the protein CASKEVEGARNQPQHF.

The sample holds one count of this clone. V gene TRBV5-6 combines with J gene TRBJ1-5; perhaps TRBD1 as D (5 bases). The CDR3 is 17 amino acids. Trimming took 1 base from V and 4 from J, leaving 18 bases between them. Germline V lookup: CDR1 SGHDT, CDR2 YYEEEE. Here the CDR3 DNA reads TGTGCCAGCAGCTTGAGGCGGCAGCCGGGGGGTAATCAGCCCCAGCATTTT. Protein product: CASSLRRQPGGNQPQHF.

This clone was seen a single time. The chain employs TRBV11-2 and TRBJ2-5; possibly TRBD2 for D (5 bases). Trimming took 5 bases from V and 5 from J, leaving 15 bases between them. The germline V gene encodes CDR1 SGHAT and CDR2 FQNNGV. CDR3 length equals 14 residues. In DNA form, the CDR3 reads TGTGCCAGCAGCCTACGCGGGCCTCTGGAGACCCAGTACTTC. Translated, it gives CASSLRGPLETQYF. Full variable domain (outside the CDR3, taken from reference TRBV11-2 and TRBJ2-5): EAGVAQSPRYKIIEKRQSVAFWCNPISGHATLYWYQQILGQGPKLLIQFQNNGVVDDSQLPKDRFSAERLKGVDSTLKIQPAKLEDSAVYLCASSLRGPLETQYFGPGTRLLVL.

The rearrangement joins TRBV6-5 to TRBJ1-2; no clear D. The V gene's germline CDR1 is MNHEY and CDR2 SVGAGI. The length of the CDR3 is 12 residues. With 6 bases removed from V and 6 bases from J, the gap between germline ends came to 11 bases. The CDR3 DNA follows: TGTGCCAGCAGGCCCTCGGGAAATGGCTACACCTTC. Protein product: CASRPSGNGYTF.